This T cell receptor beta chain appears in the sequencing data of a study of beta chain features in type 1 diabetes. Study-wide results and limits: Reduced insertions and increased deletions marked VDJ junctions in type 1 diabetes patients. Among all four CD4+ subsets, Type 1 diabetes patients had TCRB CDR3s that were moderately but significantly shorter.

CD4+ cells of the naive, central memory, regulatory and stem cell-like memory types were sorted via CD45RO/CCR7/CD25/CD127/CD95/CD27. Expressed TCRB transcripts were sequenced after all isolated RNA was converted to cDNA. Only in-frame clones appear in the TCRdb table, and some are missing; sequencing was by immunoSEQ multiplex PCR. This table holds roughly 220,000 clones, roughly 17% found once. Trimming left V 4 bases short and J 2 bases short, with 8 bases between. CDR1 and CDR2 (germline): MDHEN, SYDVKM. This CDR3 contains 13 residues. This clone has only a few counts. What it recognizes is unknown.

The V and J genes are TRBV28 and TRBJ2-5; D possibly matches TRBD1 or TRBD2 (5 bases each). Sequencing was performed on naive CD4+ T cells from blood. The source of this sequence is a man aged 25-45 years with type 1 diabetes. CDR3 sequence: CASSWGNQETQYF. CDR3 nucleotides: TGTGCCAGCAGTTGGGGGAATCAAGAGACCCAGTACTTC.